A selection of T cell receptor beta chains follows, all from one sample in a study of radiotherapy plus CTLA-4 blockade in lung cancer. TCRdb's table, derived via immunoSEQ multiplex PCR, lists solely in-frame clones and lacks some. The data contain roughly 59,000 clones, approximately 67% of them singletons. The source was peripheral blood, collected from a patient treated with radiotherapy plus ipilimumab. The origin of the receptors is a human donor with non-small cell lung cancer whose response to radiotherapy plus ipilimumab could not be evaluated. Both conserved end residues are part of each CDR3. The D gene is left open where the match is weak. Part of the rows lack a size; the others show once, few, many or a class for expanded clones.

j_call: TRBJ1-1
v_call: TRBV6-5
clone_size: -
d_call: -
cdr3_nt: TGTGCCAGCAGTCTAAACGAGGGGAACACTGAAGCTTTCTTT
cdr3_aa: CASSLNEGNTEAFF

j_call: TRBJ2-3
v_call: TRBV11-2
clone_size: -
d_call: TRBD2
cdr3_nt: TGTGCCAGCAGCTTAGAAGGCCGGGAGGCCACAGATACGCAGTATTTT
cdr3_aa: CASSLEGREATDTQYF

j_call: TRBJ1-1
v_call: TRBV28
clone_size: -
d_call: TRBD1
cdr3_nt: TGTGCCAGCAGTTTATCCCCCGGGACAGGGGGGAACACTGAAGCTTTCTTT
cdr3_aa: CASSLSPGTGGNTEAFF

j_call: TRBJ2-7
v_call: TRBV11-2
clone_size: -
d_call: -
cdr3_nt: TGTGCCAGCAGCTTAGCTTTCAGATACGAGCAGTACTTC
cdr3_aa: CASSLAFRYEQYF

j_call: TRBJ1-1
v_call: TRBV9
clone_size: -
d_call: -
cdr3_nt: TGTGCCAGCAGCGTAGACCAGGGTTTTAAAGAAGCTTTCTTT
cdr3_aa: CASSVDQGFKEAFF

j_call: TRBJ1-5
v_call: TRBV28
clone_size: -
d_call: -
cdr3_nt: TGTGCCAGCAGTGGGGACTACAATCAGCCCCAGCATTTT
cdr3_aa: CASSGDYNQPQHF

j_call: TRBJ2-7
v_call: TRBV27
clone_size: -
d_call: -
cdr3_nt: TGTGCCAGCAGTTTAGGAGGGGGCCCCTACGAGCAGTACTTC
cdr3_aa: CASSLGGGPYEQYF

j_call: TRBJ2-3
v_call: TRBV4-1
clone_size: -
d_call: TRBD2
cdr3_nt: TGCGCCAGCAGCCAAGATCGGGGGACTAGCGGGAGGGTGTACACAGATACGCAGTATTTT
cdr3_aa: CASSQDRGTSGRVYTDTQYF

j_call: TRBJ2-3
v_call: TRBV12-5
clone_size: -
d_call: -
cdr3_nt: TGTGCTAGTGGTTTGGTACCGGACGGGAGTCCCAGCACAGATACGCAGTATTTT
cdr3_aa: CASGLVPDGSPSTDTQYF

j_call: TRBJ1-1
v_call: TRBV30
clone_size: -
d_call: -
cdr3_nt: TGTGCCTGGAGTGTACCGGTGGGGCAGTTCTTTTTGAACACTGAAGCTTTCTTT
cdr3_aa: CAWSVPVGQFFLNTEAFF

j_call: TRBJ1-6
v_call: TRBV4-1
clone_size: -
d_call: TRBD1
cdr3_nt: TGCGCCAGCAGCCAAGGAATGTTTACTGGGACAGGCGGGACCCAGGCCCTCCACTTT
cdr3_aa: CASSQGMFTGTGGTQALHF

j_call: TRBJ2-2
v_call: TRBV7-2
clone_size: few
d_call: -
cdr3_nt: TGTGCCAGCAGCTTAAGGTGGCGGGGCAGGGTCGACACCGGGGAGCTGTTTTTT
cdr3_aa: CASSLRWRGRVDTGELFF

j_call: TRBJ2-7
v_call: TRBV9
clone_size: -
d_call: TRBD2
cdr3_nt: TGTGCCAGCAGCCCCCGCCCGGGGGGGCCCCTCTACGAGCAGTACTTC
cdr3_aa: CASSPRPGGPLYEQYF

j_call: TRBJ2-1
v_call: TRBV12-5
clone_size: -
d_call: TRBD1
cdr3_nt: TGTGCTAGTGGTTTGGAGACAGGGCCCAATGAGCAGTTCTTC
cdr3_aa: CASGLETGPNEQFF

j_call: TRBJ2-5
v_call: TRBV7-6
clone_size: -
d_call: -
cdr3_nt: TGTGCCAGCAGCGTACAAGAGACCCAGTACTTC
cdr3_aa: CASSVQETQYF